This TCR beta chain was found in a study of T-cell reconstitution after alpha-beta-depleted transplantation in children. Unique molecular identifiers were incorporated into the prepared TCRbeta library. A single record per CDR3 protein comes from TCRdb applying MiXCR to the PCR reads. The table records approximately 390,000 distinct CDR3 sequences, 9.5% to 13% of them present only once. This clonotype appeared many times. J was trimmed by 6 bases and V by 2 bases; bases with no gene match: 5. Germline CDR1 is SNHLY and CDR2 is FYNNEI. The CDR3 spans 14 residues. Sequencing used PBMCs from the stem cell graft donor, obtained from the stem cell graft. The chain recombines TRBV2 with TRBJ2-3; 7 nucleotides line up with TRBD1. This clonotype was sampled from a human donor who donated a stem cell graft to a child with acute myeloid leukemia. CDR3 nucleotides: TGTGCCAGCAGTGAACCCGGGACAGTCGATACGCAGTATTTT. As protein: CASSEPGTVDTQYF.